The 18 T cell receptor beta chains listed next were all sequenced from one sample in a study of T cell repertoires in ileal Crohn's disease. The table came from immunoSEQ multiplex PCR; TCRdb's copy has only in-frame clones and leaves some out. The data show approximately 6,900 clones, less than 80% seen once. Input material: ileal tissue. The receptors stem from an adult with Crohn's disease.

This clone appeared a few times. The V call is TRBV30, the J call TRBJ1-2; D may be TRBD1 (6 bases). Deletions cut 1 base from V and 8 bases from J, with 8 bases between. This CDR3 region has 11 residues. Germline V gene data show CDR1 as GTSNPN and CDR2 as SVGIG (reference sequence). The CDR3 sequence is CAWSDRVGYTF. In DNA, the CDR3 is TGTGCCTGGAGTGACAGGGTGGGCTACACCTTC.

This chain connects TRBV4-3 to TRBJ1-2; a weak D match, TRBD1 (6 bases). Germline V gene data show CDR1 as LGHNA and CDR2 as YSLEER. This CDR3 has 15 amino acids. Between the trimmed V and J ends, which lost 0 bases and 6 bases, there was a span of 14 bases. Written as DNA, the CDR3 is TGCGCCAGCAGCCAAGATTTGGGGACACCTCATGGCTACACCTTC. It is translated as CASSQDLGTPHGYTF.

This clone has just one count. The V call is TRBV6-4, the J call TRBJ2-7; D remains ambiguous. In germline, CDR1 is MRHNA, CDR2 SNTAGT. The CDR3 totals 14 residues. Trimming stripped 0 bases from V and 2 bases from J, with 8 bases between. In DNA form, the CDR3 reads TGTGCCAGCAGTGACTCGAGAACGGCCTACGAGCAGTACTTC. Translation gives CASSDSRTAYEQYF.

This chain links TRBV15 with TRBJ1-4, with D possibly being TRBD1 (6 bases). The germline V and J ends were trimmed by 0 bases and 6 bases, with 11 bases remaining between them. Per the germline V gene, CDR1 is LNHNV and CDR2 is YYDKDF (reference sequence). This CDR3 spans 15 amino acids. CDR3 region: CATSRESAGDEKLFF. The CDR3 DNA reads TGTGCCACCAGCAGAGAGTCGGCAGGGGATGAAAAACTGTTTTTT.

About this clone: The same CDR3 can be traced to other DNA sequences in this sample. The chain recombines TRBV27 with TRBJ2-7, with 7 bases lining up with TRBD2. CDR1 is MNHEY and CDR2 is SMNVEV in the germline V gene (reference sequence). The CDR3 runs 13 residues. V lost 3 bases to trimming and J lost 4 bases; unmatched junction nucleotides: 3. CDR3 DNA: TGTGCCAGCAGTTTGGGGGGAGGGTACGAGCAGTACTTC. Translated: CASSLGGGYEQYF.

J is TRBJ2-1 and V is TRBV6-1; the D gene is possibly TRBD1 (6 bases). CDR1 is MNHNS, CDR2 SASEGT, per germline. The CDR3 contains 14 residues. V dropped 2 bases and J dropped 8 bases, with 13 bases sitting between them. The CDR3 sequence: CASSEQGWGHEQFF. CDR3 coding DNA: TGTGCCAGCAGTGAACAGGGGTGGGGACATGAGCAGTTCTTC.

The V call is TRBV9, the J call TRBJ1-3, with D tentatively TRBD1 (6 bases). The CDR3 sequence is 15 residues long. V shed 2 bases and J shed 0 bases, with 9 bases lying between them. In germline, CDR1 is SGDLS, CDR2 YYNGEE. The CDR3 sequence is CASSVWDTSGNTIYF. In DNA form, the CDR3 reads TGTGCCAGCAGCGTCTGGGACACCTCTGGAAACACCATATATTTT. Complete variable domain (other parts from reference TRBV9 and TRBJ1-3): DSGVTQTPKHLITATGQRVTLRCSPRSGDLSVYWYQQSLDQGLQFLIQYYNGEERAKGNILERFSAQQFPDLHSELNLSSLELGDSALYFCASSVWDTSGNTIYFGEGSWLTVV.

This clone was observed a handful of times. The rearrangement joins TRBV19 to TRBJ2-2, with D uncertain. Deletions cut 5 bases from V and 7 bases from J, with 8 bases between. The CDR3 has 12 residues. The germline CDR1 and CDR2 sequences are LNHDA and SQIVND (reference sequence). The CDR3 region has the DNA TGTGCCAGTAGTGAGGTTGTCGGGGAGCTGTTTTTT. Its protein product is CASSEVVGELFF.

The rearrangement uses TRBV30 and TRBJ1-1; maybe TRBD1 (6 bases). The CDR3 contains 13 residues. Trimming removed 1 base from V and 3 bases from J, with 9 bases in between. Germline assignment: CDR1 GTSNPN and CDR2 SVGIG (reference sequence). The CDR3 loop reads CAWSGRGDTEAFF. CDR3 DNA sequence: TGTGCCTGGAGTGGCAGGGGAGACACTGAAGCTTTCTTT.

The chain carries TRBV7-9 and TRBJ1-2; D ambiguous. The germline gives CDR1 SEHNR, CDR2 FQNEAQ (reference sequence). This CDR3 region has 13 residues. V dropped 5 bases and J dropped 4 bases, with 11 bases sitting between them. The CDR3 DNA follows: TGTGCCAGCAGCGTCGCTAAGAGCTATGGCTACACCTTC. This sequence encodes CASSVAKSYGYTF.

This chain joins TRBV18 and TRBJ2-5; the D gene is possibly TRBD1 (6 bases). Germline CDR1 is KGHSH and CDR2 is LQKENI. The ends were cut back, 6 bases at V and 2 bases at J, with 19 bases in the middle. The CDR3 totals 16 residues. CDR3 in amino acids: CASSTRDTAPQETQYF. The DNA for the CDR3 is TGTGCCAGCTCCACCAGGGACACAGCCCCACAAGAGACCCAGTACTTC.

This clone appeared once. The genes are TRBV4-2 and TRBJ2-6; 9 bases map to TRBD2. Trimming removed 1 base from V and 0 bases from J; junction bases left unmatched: 10. The CDR3 extends over 20 amino acids. The germline gives CDR1 LGHNA, CDR2 YNFKEQ. This CDR3 is CASSQVPAGGLSSGANVLTF. The CDR3 nucleotides are TGTGCCAGCAGCCAAGTCCCAGCGGGGGGTTTAAGCTCTGGGGCCAACGTCCTGACTTTC.

The genes are TRBV5-4 and TRBJ2-4; 7 bases fit TRBD2. V was clipped by 3 bases and J by 8 bases; unmatched bases: 5. This CDR3 contains 13 residues. CDR1 is SGHNT and CDR2 is YYREEE in the germline V gene (reference sequence). As DNA, the CDR3 is TGTGCCAGCAGCTCCACTCGGGGGGACATTCAGTACTTC. It codes for CASSSTRGDIQYF.

This rearrangement joins TRBV19 to TRBJ2-1; 7 bases map to TRBD1. The CDR3 is 11 amino acids. Trimming cost V 6 bases and J 8 bases; bases outside gene matches: 1. Germline V gene data show CDR1 as LNHDA and CDR2 as SQIVND (reference sequence). CDR3 sequence (DNA): TGTGCCAGTAGGACAGGGCATGAGCAGTTCTTC. Protein: CASRTGHEQFF.

This clone was detected only once. This chain links TRBV9 with TRBJ1-5, with D unclear. The CDR3 has 16 residues. Trimming removed 4 bases at V and 2 bases at J, with 16 bases between. Looked up from germline, CDR1 is SGDLS and CDR2 is YYNGEE. In DNA form, the CDR3 reads TGTGCCAGCAGCAGAACCGCGGGTGGGGGCAATCAGCCCCAGCATTTT. Protein sequence: CASSRTAGGGNQPQHF. The full variable domain, with the rest looked up from reference TRBV9 and TRBJ1-5, is DSGVTQTPKHLITATGQRVTLRCSPRSGDLSVYWYQQSLDQGLQFLIQYYNGEERAKGNILERFSAQQFPDLHSELNLSSLELGDSALYFCASSRTAGGGNQPQHFGDGTRLSIL.

The rearrangement joins TRBV7-9 to TRBJ2-2; the D gene is possibly TRBD2 (6 bases). Per germline, CDR1 SEHNR and CDR2 FQNEAQ (reference sequence). Trimming removed 1 base at V and 7 bases at J, with 16 bases between. This CDR3 contains 16 residues. In nucleotides, the CDR3 is TGTGCCAGCAGCTTAGAGGAGCGGGCCACCGACGGGGAGCTGTTTTTT. Residues: CASSLEERATDGELFF. Drawing the rest from reference TRBV7-9 and TRBJ2-2, the complete variable domain is DTGVSQNPRHKITKRGQNVTFRCDPISEHNRLYWYRQTLGQGPEFLTYFQNEAQLEKSRLLSDRFSAERPKGSFSTLEIQRTEQGDSAMYLCASSLEERATDGELFFGEGSRLTVL.

The chain employs TRBV7-8 and TRBJ2-1; 14 bases are a match to TRBD2. V was clipped by 6 bases and J by 6 bases; unmatched bases: 4. CDR3 size: 15 residues. Germline loops: CDR1 SGHVS, CDR2 FQNEAQ. The CDR3 spells CASRGLAGVLNEQFF. CDR3 nucleotide sequence: TGTGCCAGCAGGGGACTAGCGGGAGTACTCAATGAGCAGTTCTTC.

The rearrangement uses TRBV7-6 and TRBJ2-2; D is ambiguous. V was shortened by 1 base and J by 8 bases, with 5 bases between the two germline ends. Germline V gene data show CDR1 as SGHVS and CDR2 as FNYEAQ. The CDR3 is 12 amino acids. The CDR3 here is CASSLGPGELFF. Here the CDR3 DNA reads TGTGCCAGCAGCTTAGGTCCGGGGGAGCTGTTTTTT.